Sequencing of this T cell receptor (beta chain) was carried out in a study of control samples from healthy donors and cancer patients. Using immunoSEQ multiplex PCR, the repertoire was profiled, and TCRdb retains in-frame clones only, with some absent. Among some 150,000 clones listed, around 90% were seen once. The germline gives CDR1 SGHNT, CDR2 YYREEE (reference sequence). The CDR3 spans 12 residues. Between the trimmed V and J ends, which lost 0 bases and 6 bases, there was a span of 5 bases. The chain couples TRBV5-4 to TRBJ2-3; D gene ambiguous. What was sequenced was blood. The TCR sequence derives from a man under 40 in good health. Here the CDR3 DNA reads TGTGCCAGCAGCTTGGAAGCGGATACGCAGTATTTT. Its translation is CASSLEADTQYF.